Listed below are T cell receptor beta chains from one sample, sequenced in a study of radiotherapy plus CTLA-4 blockade in lung cancer. Sequencing was performed with immunoSEQ multiplex PCR; in TCRdb, only in-frame clones are kept and a portion is missing. The data show 50,000 to 60,000 clones, roughly 80% seen once. The sample was peripheral blood, taken from a patient treated with radiotherapy plus ipilimumab. The receptors come from a human donor with non-small cell lung cancer who had a complete response to radiotherapy plus ipilimumab. CDR3s include the opening cysteine and the closing phenylalanine or tryptophan. D genes are given only for firm matches. Rows may omit the clone size; those that give it use once, few, many or a size class.

>NA|TRBV4-3|TRBJ1-2|NA
CASSQDRGRDGYTF
TGCGCCAGCAGCCAAGATAGAGGGAGGGATGGCTACACCTTC
>NA|TRBV5-1|TRBJ2-3|TRBD2
CASGTSGAGVSDTQYF
TGCGCCAGCGGTACTTCGGGAGCGGGGGTTTCAGATACGCAGTATTTT
>NA|TRBV6-5|TRBJ1-2|NA
CASSVRDKGVGYTF
TGTGCCAGCAGCGTCCGGGACAAGGGAGTTGGCTACACCTTC
>few|TRBV18|TRBJ1-4|TRBD1
CASSPRDRAEEKLFF
TGTGCCAGCTCACCACGGGACAGGGCGGAAGAAAAACTGTTTTTT
>NA|TRBV6-5|TRBJ2-1|NA
CASSYDGAGANEQFF
TGTGCCAGCAGTTACGACGGGGCAGGGGCCAATGAGCAGTTCTTC
>NA|TRBV6-5|TRBJ2-2|TRBD2
CASSYSSGINTGELFF
TGTGCCAGCAGTTACTCTAGCGGGATAAACACCGGGGAGCTGTTTTTT
>NA|TRBV7-8|TRBJ1-1|NA
CASSPRLEAEAFF
TGTGCCAGCAGCCCACGACTAGAGGCTGAAGCTTTCTTT
>NA|TRBV18|TRBJ1-1|NA
CASSPDMNTEAFF
TGTGCCAGCTCGCCAGACATGAACACTGAAGCTTTCTTT
>NA|TRBV18|TRBJ2-3|NA
CASSPYTDTQYF
TGTGCCAGCTCACCGTACACAGATACGCAGTATTTT
>few|TRBV7-9|TRBJ1-2|NA
CASSSPANYGYTF
TGTGCCAGCAGCTCCCCAGCGAACTATGGCTACACCTTC
>NA|TRBV5-1|TRBJ1-1|NA
CASSLDKVDTEAFF
TGCGCCAGCAGCCTCGACAAGGTGGACACTGAAGCTTTCTTT
>NA|TRBV18|TRBJ1-2|TRBD1
CASSRDRETYGYTF
TGTGCCAGCTCAAGGGACAGGGAGACCTATGGCTACACCTTC
>NA|TRBV29-1|TRBJ2-5|NA
CSVDGLGETQYF
TGCAGCGTTGATGGACTTGGGGAGACCCAGTACTTC
>NA|TRBV27|TRBJ1-5|TRBD1
CASSFWGQGKPQHF
TGTGCCAGCAGTTTCTGGGGACAGGGGAAGCCCCAGCATTTT
>NA|TRBV30|TRBJ2-3|TRBD1
CACRTGPSTDTQYF
TGTGCCTGCAGGACAGGGCCCTCCACAGATACGCAGTATTTT
>NA|TRBV15|TRBJ1-5|NA
CATSREYSNQPQHF
TGTGCCACCAGCAGGGAGTATAGCAATCAGCCCCAGCATTTT
>NA|TRBV27|TRBJ1-3|NA
CASSLQGTGNTIYF
TGTGCCAGCAGTTTGCAGGGCACTGGAAACACCATATATTTT
>NA|TRBV18|TRBJ1-5|TRBD1
CASSDRDQPQHF
TGTGCCAGCTCAGACAGGGACCAGCCCCAGCATTTT
>NA|TRBV19|TRBJ2-5|TRBD1
CASGVQGQETQYF
TGTGCCAGTGGGGTACAGGGGCAAGAGACCCAGTACTTC
>NA|TRBV5-4|TRBJ2-2|NA
CASSLGGQWTGELFF
TGTGCCAGCAGCTTAGGAGGGCAGTGGACCGGGGAGCTGTTTTTT
>NA|TRBV4-3|TRBJ1-3|NA
CASSQDRSGNTIYF
TGCGCCAGCAGCCAAGACAGGTCTGGAAACACCATATATTTT
>NA|TRBV7-8|TRBJ1-4|TRBD1
CASSPDRGMFF
TGTGCCAGCAGCCCGGACAGGGGGATGTTTTTT
>NA|TRBV2|TRBJ2-3|TRBD2
CASSPTSGRTDTQYF
TGTGCCAGCAGTCCTACTAGCGGCCGCACAGATACGCAGTATTTT
>NA|TRBV2|TRBJ2-1|TRBD1
CASSWTGYNEQFF
TGTGCCAGCAGTTGGACAGGCTACAATGAGCAGTTCTTC
>NA|TRBV15|TRBJ1-2|TRBD1
CATSGQGYGYTF
TGTGCCACCAGCGGACAGGGCTATGGCTACACCTTC
>few|TRBV7-9|TRBJ2-1|NA
CASSPDREQFF
TGTGCCAGCAGCCCAGACAGGGAGCAGTTCTTC
>NA|TRBV15|TRBJ2-3|NA
CATRTGGRGYTQYF
TGTGCCACCCGGACGGGGGGCCGGGGCTATACGCAGTATTTT
>few|TRBV30|TRBJ2-3|NA
CAWIGGNTDTQYF
TGTGCCTGGATCGGCGGAAACACAGATACGCAGTATTTT
>NA|TRBV6-5|TRBJ2-5|TRBD2
CASRRNREVRETQYF
TGTGCCAGCAGGCGAAACCGGGAGGTCAGGGAGACCCAGTACTTC
>NA|TRBV5-1|TRBJ2-2|NA
CASSPGSSIGELFF
TGCGCCAGCAGCCCTGGGAGTAGTATCGGGGAGCTGTTTTTT
>NA|TRBV10-1|TRBJ2-7|NA
CASSRPGSYEQYF
TGCGCCAGCTCTAGGCCAGGGTCCTACGAGCAGTACTTC
>NA|TRBV18|TRBJ2-2|TRBD2
CASSPTGTSETGELFF
TGTGCCAGCTCCCCCACCGGGACTAGTGAGACCGGGGAGCTGTTTTTT
>NA|TRBV11-3|TRBJ1-3|NA
CASSLQGGNTIYF
TGTGCCAGCAGCTTACAGGGAGGAAACACCATATATTTT
>NA|TRBV29-1|TRBJ1-4|NA
CSVLDFNEKLFF
TGCAGCGTCTTGGACTTTAATGAAAAACTGTTTTTT
>NA|TRBV4-1|TRBJ1-5|TRBD1
CASSQDGQAITPQHF
TGCGCCAGCAGCCAAGATGGACAGGCTATCACGCCCCAGCATTTT
>NA|TRBV9|TRBJ1-3|TRBD1
CASSVSQGETGNTIYF
TGTGCCAGCAGCGTATCACAGGGGGAAACTGGAAACACCATATATTTT
>NA|TRBV5-1|TRBJ2-5|NA
CASSLTAQETQYF
TGCGCCAGCAGCTTGACAGCCCAAGAGACCCAGTACTTC
>NA|TRBV5-1|TRBJ1-1|NA
CASRRTDPSAEAFF
TGCGCCAGCAGAAGGACAGACCCTTCGGCTGAAGCTTTCTTT
>NA|TRBV18|TRBJ1-5|NA
CASSPIRDQPQHF
TGTGCCAGCTCACCAATCAGGGATCAGCCCCAGCATTTT
>NA|TRBV4-3|TRBJ2-1|NA
CASSRLGRNEQFF
TGCGCCAGCAGCCGCCTCGGGAGAAATGAGCAGTTCTTC
>NA|TRBV7-2|TRBJ1-3|TRBD1
CASSDRDRTPGNTIYF
TGTGCCAGCAGCGACCGGGACAGGACCCCTGGAAACACCATATATTTT
>NA|TRBV7-9|TRBJ2-5|NA
CASSSSRLDYQETQYF
TGTGCCAGCAGCTCCAGCCGTCTTGACTATCAAGAGACCCAGTACTTC
>NA|TRBV2|TRBJ2-2|NA
CASRGQKNTGELFF
TGTGCCAGCAGGGGGCAGAAGAACACCGGGGAGCTGTTTTTT
>NA|TRBV7-8|TRBJ1-5|NA
CASSLAAVAQPQHF
TGTGCCAGCAGCTTAGCGGCGGTTGCTCAGCCCCAGCATTTT